This passage covers 27 T cell receptor beta chains from one sample sequenced in a study of cytomegalovirus exposure and HLA in healthy donors (dated by TCRdb to the late 2010s). Receptors were amplified or captured by the immunoSEQ multiplex PCR assay. Drawn from immuneACCESS, this table holds only the in-frame rearrangements with V and J called that TCRdb kept. Clones are partly lost; checked studies trace under half to an unresolved V gene and leave the rest unexplained. This sample holds tens of thousands of clones; around 93% were observed only once. The ten largest make up approximately 1.1% of the sample. The sequencing input was PBMCs. The receptors stem from a woman aged 25 to 39 in good health and CMV-seropositive.

The chain uses TRBV28 and TRBJ2-7, with D perhaps TRBD2 (5 bases). Trimming removed 0 bases at V and 3 bases at J, with 6 bases between. The CDR3 is 13 residues long. CDR1 and CDR2 (germline): MDHEN, SYDVKM. This CDR3 reads CASSLWDFYEQYF. CDR3 bases: TGTGCCAGCAGTTTATGGGACTTCTACGAGCAGTACTTC.

The rearrangement uses TRBV5-1 and TRBJ1-1, with 8 bases fitting TRBD1. CDR1 is SGHRS, CDR2 YFSETQ, per germline. This CDR3 comprises 17 residues. The trim removed 0 bases at V and 3 bases at J, leaving 10 bases unmatched. DNA of the CDR3: TGCGCCAGCAGCTTGGTTTGGCAGGGGGCTTCTGACACTGAAGCTTTCTTT. This sequence encodes CASSLVWQGASDTEAFF.

The rearrangement uses TRBV11-2 and TRBJ1-1; 7 nucleotides agree with TRBD1. With 0 bases clipped from V and 7 bases from J, the junction kept 5 bases outside the gene matches. Germline values: CDR1 SGHAT, CDR2 FQNNGV. The CDR3 loop spans 14 amino acids. Written as DNA, the CDR3 is TGTGCCAGCAGCTTAGAAGGGACAGTAAGTGAAGCTTTCTTT. Protein: CASSLEGTVSEAFF.

Written as DNA, the CDR3 is TGTGCCAGTAGTATGCGCGGGGGCTCCTACAATGAGCAGTTCTTC. It encodes CASSMRGGSYNEQFF. The chain has TRBV19 and TRBJ2-1, with 7 bases that match TRBD2. Germline lookup yields CDR1 LNHDA and CDR2 SQIVND (reference sequence). CDR3 length equals 15 residues. With V trimmed by 3 bases and J by 0 bases, 2 bases remained unmatched.

The CDR3 is CASSLGGSSYNEQFF. DNA of the CDR3: TGTGCCAGCAGTTTAGGCGGCAGCTCCTACAATGAGCAGTTCTTC. J is TRBJ2-1 and V is TRBV28, with D uncertain. V was cut by 2 bases and J by 0 bases, with 8 bases left in between. The length of the CDR3 is 15 residues. CDR1 and CDR2 (germline): MDHEN, SYDVKM.

Turning to this clone: Other DNA sequences in this specimen translate into the identical CDR3. V is TRBV18 and J is TRBJ2-7; D uncertain. Germline values: CDR1 KGHSH, CDR2 LQKENI. This CDR3 is built from 12 residues. V was clipped by 2 bases and J by 1 base, with 3 bases between them. This CDR3 reads CASSPSSYEQYF. DNA for the CDR3: TGTGCCAGCTCACCATCTTCCTACGAGCAGTACTTC.

The chain recombines TRBV7-2 with TRBJ1-2; D might be TRBD1 (6 bases). The germline V and J ends were trimmed by 2 bases and 0 bases, with 16 bases remaining between them. From germline, CDR1 is SGHTA and CDR2 FQGNSA. The CDR3 totals 17 residues. CDR3 sequence reads: CASSLSTDRDSNYGYTF. The CDR3 nucleotides are TGTGCCAGCAGCTTATCCACGGACAGAGACTCTAACTATGGCTACACCTTC.

This clone was counted a few times. The chain carries TRBV29-1 and TRBJ1-2; the D gene is possibly TRBD1 (6 bases). Germline CDR1 is SQVTM and CDR2 is ANQGSEA. With 6 bases removed from V and 5 bases from J, the gap between germline ends came to 16 bases. The CDR3 has 13 amino acids. The CDR3 bases are TGCAGCGTCCTTAACAGGGACGGGTATGGCTACACCTTC. Its translation is CSVLNRDGYGYTF.

The chain uses TRBV6-5 and TRBJ1-1; D is uncertain. Looked up from germline, CDR1 is MNHEY and CDR2 is SVGAGI. The CDR3 contains 14 residues. The V and J ends lost 0 bases and 4 bases respectively, with 9 bases between them. The CDR3 DNA sequence: TGTGCCAGCAGTTACTCGGGTACGGGCACTGAAGCTTTCTTT. This encodes CASSYSGTGTEAFF.

The chain employs TRBV11-2 and TRBJ2-2; 11 bases fit TRBD1. The J segment lost 6 bases and the V segment lost 5 bases, leaving 14 bases of the junction unmatched. Germline values: CDR1 SGHAT, CDR2 FQNNGV. CDR3 size: 18 residues. CDR3 sequence reads: CASSPPLRTGGISGELFF. The DNA for the CDR3 is TGTGCCAGCAGCCCTCCACTAAGGACAGGGGGCATTTCCGGGGAGCTGTTTTTT.

The chain couples TRBV7-2 to TRBJ2-1; 12 nucleotides match TRBD2. Germline CDR1 and CDR2: SGHTA and FQGNSA. The CDR3 length is 18 residues. V shed 4 bases, J shed 0 bases, and the junction held 7 bases outside the gene matches. The CDR3 here is CASSSKLAGGSSYNEQFF. The CDR3 nucleotides are TGTGCCAGCAGCTCGAAGCTAGCGGGAGGGTCCTCCTACAATGAGCAGTTCTTC.

This chain joins TRBV9 and TRBJ1-2; a possible D gene is TRBD1 (6 bases). Germline CDR1 SGDLS, CDR2 YYNGEE. Between the trimmed V and J ends, which lost 2 bases and 5 bases, there was a span of 16 bases. The CDR3 runs 15 residues. CDR3 residues: CASSVTVQGIYGYTF. Here the CDR3 DNA reads TGTGCCAGCAGCGTCACGGTGCAGGGGATATATGGCTACACCTTC. Using reference TRBV9 and TRBJ1-2 for the parts outside the CDR3, the full variable domain is DSGVTQTPKHLITATGQRVTLRCSPRSGDLSVYWYQQSLDQGLQFLIQYYNGEERAKGNILERFSAQQFPDLHSELNLSSLELGDSALYFCASSVTVQGIYGYTFGSGTRLTVV.

The chain recombines TRBV28 with TRBJ1-1; tentative D call: TRBD1 (6 bases). This CDR3 comprises 13 residues. With 4 bases removed from V and 3 bases from J, the gap between germline ends came to 9 bases. The germline V gene has CDR1 MDHEN and CDR2 SYDVKM. CDR3 nucleotide sequence: TGTGCCAGCAGTTCCTGGACAGACACTGAAGCTTTCTTT. This sequence encodes CASSSWTDTEAFF.

V is TRBV19 and J is TRBJ2-2, with D tentatively TRBD1 (6 bases). This CDR3 comprises 14 residues. Germline V gene sequence: CDR1 LNHDA, CDR2 SQIVND (reference sequence). V was pared by 9 bases and J by 4 bases, with 15 bases between. The CDR3 DNA sequence: TGTGCCAGCCTAAGGACAGAATTCACCGGGGAGCTGTTTTTT. Amino acid sequence: CASLRTEFTGELFF.

CDR3 region: CASSLVGSSGQETQYF. The CDR3 region has the DNA TGCGCCAGCAGCTTGGTAGGGAGTAGCGGACAAGAGACCCAGTACTTC. J is TRBJ2-5 and V is TRBV5-1, with D maybe TRBD2 (6 bases). The length of the CDR3 is 16 residues. Germline V lookup: CDR1 SGHRS, CDR2 YFSETQ. The V gene lost 0 bases and the J gene lost 2 bases, with 14 bases spanning the gap.

The chain couples TRBV6-5 to TRBJ2-7, with 9 bases that match TRBD1. CDR1 MNHEY and CDR2 SVGAGI come from the germline V gene. This CDR3 region has 14 residues. V trimming: 6 bases; J trimming: 5 bases; junction bases outside the gene matches: 8. The CDR3 here is CASSRGQGIHEQYF. DNA for the CDR3: TGTGCCAGCAGCCGGGGACAGGGTATCCACGAGCAGTACTTC.

The rearrangement links TRBV11-2 to TRBJ2-7; the D gene is possibly TRBD2 (5 bases). The CDR3 totals 13 residues. With 4 bases removed from V and 3 bases from J, the gap between germline ends came to 10 bases. Per germline, CDR1 SGHAT and CDR2 FQNNGV. Here the CDR3 reads CASSSHAGYEQYF. CDR3 nucleotides: TGTGCCAGCAGCTCTCATGCGGGCTACGAGCAGTACTTC.

The chain joins TRBV6-1 to TRBJ2-1, with 11 nucleotides matching TRBD2. Losses at the gene ends were 2 bases for V and 6 bases for J; bases not matched to a gene: 6. The CDR3 consists of 16 residues. Germline-derived CDR1 and CDR2 are MNHNS and SASEGT. CDR3 bases: TGTGCCAGCAGTGAACTCGGGGGACTAGCGGCCAATGAGCAGTTCTTC. It encodes CASSELGGLAANEQFF.

The rearrangement uses TRBV18 and TRBJ1-1; D unresolved. This CDR3 comprises 16 residues. V was shortened by 5 bases and J by 0 bases, with 16 bases between the two germline ends. Germline CDR1 and CDR2: KGHSH and LQKENI. The CDR3 reads CASSLTAGSMNTEAFF. CDR3 DNA sequence: TGTGCCAGCTCATTGACGGCGGGCAGCATGAACACTGAAGCTTTCTTT.

The chain employs TRBV7-9 and TRBJ2-1; possibly TRBD1 for D (6 bases). V lost 5 bases and J 0 bases, leaving 17 bases between the germline ends. Germline V gene sequence: CDR1 SEHNR, CDR2 FQNEAQ (reference sequence). The CDR3 spans 17 residues. The CDR3 protein is CASSKGVGVTSYNEQFF. The DNA of the CDR3 is TGTGCCAGCAGCAAGGGGGTTGGGGTTACCTCCTACAATGAGCAGTTCTTC.

The chain carries TRBV19 and TRBJ2-7; 14 nucleotides line up with TRBD2. The CDR3 loop spans 15 amino acids. Germline-derived CDR1 and CDR2 are LNHDA and SQIVND (reference sequence). V was clipped by 3 bases and J by 7 bases; unmatched bases: 5. CDR3 residues: CASSIGTSGRGEQYF. As DNA, the CDR3 is TGTGCCAGTAGTATCGGGACTAGCGGGAGAGGTGAGCAGTACTTC.

The chain recombines TRBV5-4 with TRBJ2-3; D gene ambiguous. The germline V gene has CDR1 SGHNT and CDR2 YYREEE (reference sequence). The CDR3 runs to 15 residues. The germline V and J ends were trimmed by 2 bases and 0 bases, with 10 bases remaining between them. The CDR3 DNA reads as TGTGCCAGCAGCTTTTCTGCGGTTAGCACAGATACGCAGTATTTT. Translated, it gives CASSFSAVSTDTQYF.

The chain combines TRBV18 with TRBJ1-1, with a possible D match to TRBD1 (6 bases). The CDR3 is 18 residues long. The germline gives CDR1 KGHSH, CDR2 LQKENI. V was cut by 2 bases and J by 0 bases, with 19 bases left in between. Here the CDR3 DNA reads TGTGCCAGCTCACCAGGGTTCAGGGGACCTGGGATGAACACTGAAGCTTTCTTT. Residues: CASSPGFRGPGMNTEAFF.

The V gene is TRBV7-6, the J gene TRBJ2-1; 11 nucleotides line up with TRBD2. Trimming took 4 bases from V and 9 from J; bases not matched to a gene: 5. The CDR3 is 14 amino acids. Germline V gene data show CDR1 as SGHVS and CDR2 as FNYEAQ. The CDR3 spells CASSSLAGGGEQFF. As DNA, the CDR3 is TGTGCCAGCAGCTCTTTAGCGGGAGGGGGTGAGCAGTTCTTC.

The V gene is TRBV7-2, the J gene TRBJ2-1; 9 bases align to TRBD2. The V and J ends lost 5 bases and 4 bases, in that order; junction bases with no gene match: 6. The CDR3 has 15 amino acids. Per the germline V gene, CDR1 is SGHTA and CDR2 is FQGNSA. The CDR3 sequence is CASSLSGRTYNEQFF. DNA for the CDR3: TGTGCCAGCAGCCTTAGCGGGAGAACTTACAATGAGCAGTTCTTC.

V is TRBV5-5 and J is TRBJ2-1, with TRBD2 as a possible D gene (6 bases). Deletions cut 2 bases from V and 3 bases from J, with 18 bases between. The CDR3 loop spans 17 amino acids. Germline CDR1 SGHKS, CDR2 YYEKEE (reference sequence). CDR3 sequence (DNA): TGTGCCAGCAGCTTTTTGATAGCGGCCAAAATCTACAATGAGCAGTTCTTC. Residues: CASSFLIAAKIYNEQFF.

The chain has TRBV28 and TRBJ2-6, with a possible D match to TRBD1 (5 bases). This CDR3 comprises 16 residues. CDR1 MDHEN and CDR2 SYDVKM come from the germline V gene. Trimming pared 6 bases from V and 0 bases from J, leaving 12 bases between. CDR3 coding DNA: TGTGCCAGCAGCTACGACAGAAACTCTGGGGCCAACGTCCTGACTTTC. Translating gives CASSYDRNSGANVLTF.